These 10 T cell receptor beta chains came from one sample sequenced in a study of CD8+ T cells in alopecia areata. cDNA prepared by RNA extraction and subsequent reverse transcription served as the template for sequencing. The repertoire was sequenced with immunoSEQ multiplex PCR; TCRdb's copy has only in-frame clones and lacks some. The table records roughly 200,000 clones, 40% to 55% of them present only once. Treatment described: oral pan-JAK inhibitor, 5-10 mg twice daily. The sequenced sample was CD4+ T cells sorted from blood, obtained around week 36, from a patient treated with tofacitinib. Receptors were obtained from a human donor with alopecia areata.

The chain couples TRBV10-3 to TRBJ2-4; TRBD1 matches at 7 bases. V shed 8 bases, J shed 1 base, and the junction held 2 bases outside the gene matches. This CDR3 contains 13 residues. The germline gives CDR1 ENHRY, CDR2 SYGVKD. Written as DNA, the CDR3 is TGTGCCATCGGGGGACAGGCCAAAAACATTCAGTACTTC. Translated, it gives CAIGGQAKNIQYF.

The CDR3 region is CSVGRGGQTYEQYF. The CDR3 coding sequence is TGCAGCGTTGGCCGGGGTGGACAGACCTACGAGCAGTACTTC. The chain recombines TRBV29-1 with TRBJ2-7; D may be TRBD1 (6 bases). The V gene lost 4 bases and the J gene lost 2 bases, with 15 bases spanning the gap. The CDR3 is 14 residues long. In germline, CDR1 is SQVTM, CDR2 ANQGSEA.

V gene TRBV9 combines with J gene TRBJ2-5, with 8 bases fitting TRBD1. The V gene's germline CDR1 is SGDLS and CDR2 YYNGEE. The ends lost 6 bases at V and 5 bases at J; junction bases unmatched: 6. This CDR3 has 13 residues. The CDR3 here is CASNGQGLETQYF. Here the CDR3 DNA reads TGTGCCAGCAACGGACAGGGTTTGGAGACCCAGTACTTC.

This clone was picked up a small number of times. This chain connects TRBV6-6 to TRBJ2-3, with D unresolved. The V and J ends lost 6 bases and 4 bases respectively, with 8 bases between them. Germline CDR1 MNHNY, CDR2 SVGAGI (reference sequence). This CDR3 region has 12 residues. The CDR3 here is CASSKLSDTQYF. The CDR3 DNA reads as TGTGCCAGCAGCAAATTGTCAGATACGCAGTATTTT.

This chain connects TRBV29-1 to TRBJ2-7, with 8 nucleotides matching TRBD1. V dropped 3 bases and J dropped 1; count of bases not matched to a gene: 11. The CDR3 is 16 residues long. Per the germline V gene, CDR1 is SQVTM and CDR2 is ANQGSEA. The CDR3, as DNA: TGCAGCGTTGAGAAGACAGGGGCCCTCCAATCCTACGAGCAGTACTTC. Protein: CSVEKTGALQSYEQYF.

The chain recombines TRBV4-3 with TRBJ1-2, with 7 positions matching TRBD1. V shed 3 bases and J 5 bases; nucleotides not matched to a gene: 6. This CDR3 is 14 amino acids long. Per germline, CDR1 LGHNA and CDR2 YSLEER. This CDR3 is CASSQGTEIYGYTF. CDR3 bases: TGCGCCAGCAGCCAGGGGACAGAGATTTATGGCTACACCTTC.

V is TRBV19 and J is TRBJ2-7; unclear D gene. Trimming stripped 5 bases from V and 2 bases from J, with 16 bases between. The V gene's germline CDR1 is LNHDA and CDR2 SQIVND (reference sequence). The CDR3 spans 15 residues. The CDR3 spells CASSSTSLNAYEQYF. The CDR3 DNA reads TGTGCCAGTAGTTCTACGTCCCTCAACGCCTACGAGCAGTACTTC. Full variable domain (rest looked up from reference TRBV19 and TRBJ2-7): DGGITQSPKYLFRKEGQNVTLSCEQNLNHDAMYWYRQDPGQGLRLIYYSQIVNDFQKGDIAEGYSVSREKKESFPLTVTSAQKNPTAFYLCASSSTSLNAYEQYFGPGTRLTVT.

The V gene is TRBV18, the J gene TRBJ2-7; 7 bases match TRBD1. The CDR3 length is 13 residues. The V gene end was trimmed by 3 bases and the J gene end by 7 bases; junction bases not matched to a gene: 6. The V gene's germline CDR1 is KGHSH and CDR2 LQKENI. The CDR3: CASSPDREREQYF. DNA of the CDR3: TGTGCCAGCTCACCCGACAGGGAACGTGAGCAGTACTTC.

The rearrangement uses TRBV4-2 and TRBJ2-2; 7 nucleotides match TRBD2. CDR1 is LGHNA and CDR2 is YNFKEQ in the germline V gene. This CDR3 has 14 residues. V dropped 1 base and J dropped 8; count of bases not matched to a gene: 4. In DNA, the CDR3 is TGTGCCAGCAGCCAAGTCGGGGGGACTGGGGAGCTGTTTTTT. Translated: CASSQVGGTGELFF.

This chain joins TRBV27 and TRBJ2-7, with D possibly TRBD1 on 6 matching bases. Germline loops: CDR1 MNHEY, CDR2 SMNVEV (reference sequence). The CDR3 has 12 amino acids. Trimming stripped 5 bases from V and 6 bases from J, with 11 bases between. DNA for the CDR3: TGTGCCAGCAGTGTCAGGGGTGGCGAGCAGTACTTC. Translated: CASSVRGGEQYF.